This TCR beta chain derives from a study of cytomegalovirus exposure and HLA in healthy donors. The PCR made use of 60 Vbeta and 13 Jbeta primers. Some clones are missing from TCRdb's copy, which holds only in-frame ones; the method was immunoSEQ multiplex PCR. Altogether roughly 190,000 clones are present, 75% to 90% being singletons, with the ten largest covering 6.3%. Unrecorded immune exposure was likely among donors, who were nominally healthy when sampled. The sample holds one count of this clone. Its antigen is unidentified. One junction end disagrees with the germline gene, perhaps due to a read error. Study results and limitations: Presence/absence analyses supposed approximately even sequencing depth among donors.

The material sequenced was PBMCs. This sequence originates from a man in his forties in good health and CMV-seropositive.

The CDR3 DNA reads TGTGCTAGCAGCCCACGACTAGGGCCACGACCCGGGGAGCTGTTTTTT. It specifies CASSPRLGPRPGELFF. V and J are TRBV7-7 and TRBJ2-2, with a weak D call TRBD2 (6 bases). This CDR3 spans 16 amino acids. Germline lookup yields CDR1 SSHAT and CDR2 FNYEAQ (reference sequence).